The T cell receptor beta chain under discussion was sequenced for a study of T cell responses to AZD1222 COVID-19 vaccine. This clone was detected a few times. The junction had 16 bases not matched to a gene; V was cut back by 7 bases and J by 14 bases. Germline lookup yields CDR1 MDHEN and CDR2 SYDVKM. The CDR3 runs to 14 residues. TCRdb keeps only in-frame clones here, not all; method: immunoSEQ multiplex PCR. The sample shows 60,000 to 75,000 clones, 89% of them seen only once. This TCR derives from an adult who received the AZD1222 COVID-19 vaccine. V and J are TRBV28 and TRBJ2-1; 8 bases are a match to TRBD2. Material: peripheral blood, obtained 28 days after the second AZD1222 dose. Here the CDR3 DNA reads TGTGCCAGCACCCCCGGGGGGGTCAGACTTAAGGAGTTCTTC. Translating gives CASTPGGVRLKEFF.